A single sample gave rise to the 3 T cell receptor beta chains below, sequenced in a study of blood T cell repertoires in COVID-19. Profiled with immunoSEQ multiplex PCR; TCRdb holds only in-frame clones, not every one. The repertoire has 85,000 to 130,000 clones, approximately 80% of them found once; the top ten carry roughly 6.2%. Specimen: peripheral blood. The receptor set was obtained from an older man with COVID-19, enrolled during active disease.

This rearrangement joins TRBV5-5 to TRBJ2-7, with unresolved D. V dropped 4 bases and J dropped 2 bases, with 13 bases sitting between them. There are 14 residues in the CDR3. Germline V CDR1 and CDR2: SGHKS, YYEKEE (reference sequence). CDR3 amino acids: CASSLGYNPYEQYF. The CDR3 DNA reads TGTGCCAGCAGCCTAGGCTACAATCCCTACGAGCAGTACTTC.

Concerning this clone: Distinct nucleotide sequences in the sample also encode this CDR3. This chain joins TRBV5-1 and TRBJ2-7, with 10 bases aligning to TRBD2. V was pared by 0 bases and J by 4 bases, with 4 bases of the junction left unmatched. The CDR3 has 15 residues. CDR1 and CDR2 from the germline V gene are SGHRS and YFSETQ. The CDR3 nucleotides read TGCGCCAGCAGCTTGGAGCTAGCGGGAGCATACGAGCAGTACTTC. Its translation: CASSLELAGAYEQYF.

CDR3 sequence (DNA): TGTGCCAGCAGCGTGGGGCCCGGGGAGCTGTTTTTT. This translates into CASSVGPGELFF. The chain links TRBV9 to TRBJ2-2, with D tentatively TRBD1 (5 bases). V dropped 2 bases and J dropped 6 bases, with 5 bases sitting between them. This CDR3 spans 12 amino acids. Germline CDR1 SGDLS, CDR2 YYNGEE.